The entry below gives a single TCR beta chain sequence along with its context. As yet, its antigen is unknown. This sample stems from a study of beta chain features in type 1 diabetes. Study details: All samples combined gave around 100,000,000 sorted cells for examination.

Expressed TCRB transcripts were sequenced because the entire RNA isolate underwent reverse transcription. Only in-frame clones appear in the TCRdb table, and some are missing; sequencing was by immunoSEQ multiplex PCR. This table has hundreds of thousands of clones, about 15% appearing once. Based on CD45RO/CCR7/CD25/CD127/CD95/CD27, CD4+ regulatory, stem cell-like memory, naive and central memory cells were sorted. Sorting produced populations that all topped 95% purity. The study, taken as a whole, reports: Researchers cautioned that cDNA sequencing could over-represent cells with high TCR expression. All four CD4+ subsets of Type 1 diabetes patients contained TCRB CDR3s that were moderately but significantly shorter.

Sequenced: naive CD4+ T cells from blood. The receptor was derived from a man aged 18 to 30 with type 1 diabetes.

CDR3 amino acids: CASSLQAANYGYTF. CDR3 DNA sequence: TGCGCCAGCAGCTTGCAAGCAGCGAACTATGGCTACACCTTC. This chain connects TRBV5-1 to TRBJ1-2; D is ambiguous. Germline assignment: CDR1 SGHRS and CDR2 YFSETQ. This CDR3 contains 14 residues. V was pared by 1 base and J by 2 bases, with 9 bases between.